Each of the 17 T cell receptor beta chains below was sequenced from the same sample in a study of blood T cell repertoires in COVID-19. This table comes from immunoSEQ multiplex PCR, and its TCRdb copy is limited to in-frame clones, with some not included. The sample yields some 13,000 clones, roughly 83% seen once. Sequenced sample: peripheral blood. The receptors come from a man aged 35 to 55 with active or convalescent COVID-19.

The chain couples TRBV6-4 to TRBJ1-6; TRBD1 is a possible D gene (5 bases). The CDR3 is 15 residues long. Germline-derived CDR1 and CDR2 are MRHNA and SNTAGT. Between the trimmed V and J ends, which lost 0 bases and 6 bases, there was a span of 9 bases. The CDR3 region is CASSDSTVSNSPLHF. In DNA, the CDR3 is TGTGCCAGCAGTGACTCGACAGTGTCTAATTCACCCCTCCACTTT.

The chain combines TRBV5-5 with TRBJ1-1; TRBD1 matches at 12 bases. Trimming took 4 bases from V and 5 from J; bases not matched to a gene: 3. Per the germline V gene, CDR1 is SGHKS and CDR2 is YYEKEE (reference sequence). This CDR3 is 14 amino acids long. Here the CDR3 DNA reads TGTGCCAGCAGCCGGGGACAGGGGGCAACTGAAGCTTTCTTT. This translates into CASSRGQGATEAFF.

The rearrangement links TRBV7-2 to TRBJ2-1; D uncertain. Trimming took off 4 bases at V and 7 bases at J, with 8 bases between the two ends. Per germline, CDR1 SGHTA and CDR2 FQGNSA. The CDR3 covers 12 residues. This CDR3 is CASSSPGNEQFF. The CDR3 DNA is TGTGCCAGCAGCTCACCCGGTAATGAGCAGTTCTTC.

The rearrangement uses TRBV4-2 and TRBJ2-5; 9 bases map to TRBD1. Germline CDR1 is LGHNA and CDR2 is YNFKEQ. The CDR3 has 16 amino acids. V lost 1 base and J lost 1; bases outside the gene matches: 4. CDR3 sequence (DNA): TGTGCCAGCAGCCAAGGGACAGGGGACTTCCAAGAGACCCAGTACTTC. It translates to CASSQGTGDFQETQYF.

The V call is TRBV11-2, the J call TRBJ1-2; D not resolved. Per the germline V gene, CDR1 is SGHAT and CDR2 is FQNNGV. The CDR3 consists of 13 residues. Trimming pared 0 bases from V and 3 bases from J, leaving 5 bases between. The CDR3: CASSLDVYYGYTF. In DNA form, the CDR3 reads TGTGCCAGCAGCTTAGACGTCTACTATGGCTACACCTTC.

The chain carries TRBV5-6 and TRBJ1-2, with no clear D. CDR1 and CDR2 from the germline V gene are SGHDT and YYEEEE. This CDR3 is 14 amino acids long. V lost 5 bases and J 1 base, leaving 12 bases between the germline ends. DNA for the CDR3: TGTGCCAGCAGGCAGGAGGACCTTAACTATGGCTACACCTTC. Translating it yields CASRQEDLNYGYTF.

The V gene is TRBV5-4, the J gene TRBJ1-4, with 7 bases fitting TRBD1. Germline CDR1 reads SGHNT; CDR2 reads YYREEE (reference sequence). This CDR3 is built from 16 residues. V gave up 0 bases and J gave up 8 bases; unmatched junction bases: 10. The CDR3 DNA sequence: TGTGCCAGCAGCTTGGCCGTCAACAGGGGTGGCGAAAAACTGTTTTTT. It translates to CASSLAVNRGGEKLFF.

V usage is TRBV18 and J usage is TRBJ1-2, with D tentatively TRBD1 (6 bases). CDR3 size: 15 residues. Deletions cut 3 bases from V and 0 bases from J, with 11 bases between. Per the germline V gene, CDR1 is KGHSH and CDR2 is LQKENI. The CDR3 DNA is TGTGCCAGCTCACCTGGCAGGGGATCTAACTATGGCTACACCTTC. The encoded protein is CASSPGRGSNYGYTF.

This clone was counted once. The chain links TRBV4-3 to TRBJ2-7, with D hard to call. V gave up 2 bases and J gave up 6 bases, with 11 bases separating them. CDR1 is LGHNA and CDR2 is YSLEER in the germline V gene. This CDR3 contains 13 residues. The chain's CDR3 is CASSQNFDTEQYF. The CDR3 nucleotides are TGCGCCAGCAGCCAAAACTTTGATACCGAGCAGTACTTC.

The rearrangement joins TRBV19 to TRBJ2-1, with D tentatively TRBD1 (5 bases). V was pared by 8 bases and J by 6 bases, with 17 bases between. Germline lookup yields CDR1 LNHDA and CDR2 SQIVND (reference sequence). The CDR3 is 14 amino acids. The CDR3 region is CASSPSTALNEQFF. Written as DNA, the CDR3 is TGTGCCAGTTCCCCGTCGACAGCCCTCAATGAGCAGTTCTTC.

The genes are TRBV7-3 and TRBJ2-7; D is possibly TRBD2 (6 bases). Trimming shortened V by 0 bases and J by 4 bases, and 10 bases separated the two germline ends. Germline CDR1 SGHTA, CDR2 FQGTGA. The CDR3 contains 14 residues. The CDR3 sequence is CASSLTRRGYEQYF. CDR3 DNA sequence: TGTGCCAGCAGCTTAACTCGGCGGGGATACGAGCAGTACTTC.

CDR3 nucleotide sequence: TGTGCCAGCAGCTTAGGGCAGAACACCGGGGAGCTGTTTTTT. Amino acids: CASSLGQNTGELFF. This chain connects TRBV7-3 to TRBJ2-2; D gene uncertain. Germline CDR1 and CDR2: SGHTA and FQGTGA. This CDR3 has 14 amino acids. V gave up 2 bases and J gave up 1 base, with 5 bases separating them.

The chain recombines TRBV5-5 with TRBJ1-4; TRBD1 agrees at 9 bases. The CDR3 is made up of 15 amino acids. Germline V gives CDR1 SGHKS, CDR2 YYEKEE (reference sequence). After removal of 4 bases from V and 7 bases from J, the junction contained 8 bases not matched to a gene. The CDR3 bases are TGTGCCAGCAGCCAGACCGGGACAGGGCCTGAAAAACTGTTTTTT. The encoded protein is CASSQTGTGPEKLFF.

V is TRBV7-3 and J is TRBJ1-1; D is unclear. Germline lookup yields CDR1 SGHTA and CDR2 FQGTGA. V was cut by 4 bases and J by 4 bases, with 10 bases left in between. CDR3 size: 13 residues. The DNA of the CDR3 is TGTGCCAGCAGCTCCCAAGCGGGCACTGAAGCTTTCTTT. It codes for CASSSQAGTEAFF.

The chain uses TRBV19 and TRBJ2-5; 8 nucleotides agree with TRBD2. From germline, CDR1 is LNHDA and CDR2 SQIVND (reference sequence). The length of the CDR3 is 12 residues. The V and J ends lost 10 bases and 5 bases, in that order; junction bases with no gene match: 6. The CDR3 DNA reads TGTGCCACCGGACTAGCTGGGGAGACCCAGTACTTC. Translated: CATGLAGETQYF.

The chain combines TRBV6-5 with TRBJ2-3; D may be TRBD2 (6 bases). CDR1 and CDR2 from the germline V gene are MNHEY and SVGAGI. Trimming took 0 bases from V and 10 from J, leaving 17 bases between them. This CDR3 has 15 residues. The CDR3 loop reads CASSYSLASPAPQYF. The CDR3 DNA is TGTGCCAGCAGTTACTCGCTAGCGTCCCCCGCCCCGCAGTATTTT.

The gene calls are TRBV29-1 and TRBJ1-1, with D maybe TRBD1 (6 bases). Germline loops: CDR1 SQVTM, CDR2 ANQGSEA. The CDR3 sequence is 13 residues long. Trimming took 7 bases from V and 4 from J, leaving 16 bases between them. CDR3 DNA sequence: TGCAGCGCCGGGGGGGCCCCGGGCACTGAAGCTTTCTTT. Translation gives CSAGGAPGTEAFF.